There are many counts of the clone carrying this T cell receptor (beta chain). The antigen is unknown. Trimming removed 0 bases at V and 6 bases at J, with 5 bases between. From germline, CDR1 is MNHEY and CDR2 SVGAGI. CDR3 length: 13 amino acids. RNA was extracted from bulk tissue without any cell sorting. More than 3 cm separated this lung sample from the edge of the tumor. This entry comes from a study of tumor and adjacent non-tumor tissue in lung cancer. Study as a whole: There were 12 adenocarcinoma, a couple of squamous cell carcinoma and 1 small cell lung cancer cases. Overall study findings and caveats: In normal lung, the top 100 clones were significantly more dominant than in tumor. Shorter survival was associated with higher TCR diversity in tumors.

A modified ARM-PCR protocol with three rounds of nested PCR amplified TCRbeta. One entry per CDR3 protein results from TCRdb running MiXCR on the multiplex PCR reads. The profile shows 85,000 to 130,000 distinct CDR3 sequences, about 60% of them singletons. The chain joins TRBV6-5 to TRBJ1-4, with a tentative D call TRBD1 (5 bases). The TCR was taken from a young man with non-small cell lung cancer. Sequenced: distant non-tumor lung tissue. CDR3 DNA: TGTGCCAGCAGTTACTCGGGGGATGAAAAACTGTTTTTT. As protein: CASSYSGDEKLFF.